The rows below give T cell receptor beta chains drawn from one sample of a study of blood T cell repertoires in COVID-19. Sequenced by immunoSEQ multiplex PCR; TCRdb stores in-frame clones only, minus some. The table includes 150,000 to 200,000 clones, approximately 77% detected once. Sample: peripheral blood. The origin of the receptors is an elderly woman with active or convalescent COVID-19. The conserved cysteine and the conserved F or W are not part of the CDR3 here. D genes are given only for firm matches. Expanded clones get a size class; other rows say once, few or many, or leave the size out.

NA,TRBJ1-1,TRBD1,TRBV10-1,ASSDGTAINTEAF
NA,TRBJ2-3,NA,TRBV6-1,ASSELLRRAADTQY
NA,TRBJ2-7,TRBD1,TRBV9,ASSVGGTGAEGDYEQY
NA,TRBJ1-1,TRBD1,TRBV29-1,SVATGLTEAF
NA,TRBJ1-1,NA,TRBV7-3,ASSQGANTEAF
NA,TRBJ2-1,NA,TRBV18,ASSLLAVDEQF
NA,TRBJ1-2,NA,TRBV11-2,ASSFARTGGYT
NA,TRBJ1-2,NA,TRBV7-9,ASSIRAIGYT
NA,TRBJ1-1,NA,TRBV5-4,ASSFTKTANTEAF
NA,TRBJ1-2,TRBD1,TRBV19,ASRDAGQGSYGYT
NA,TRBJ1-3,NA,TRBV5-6,ASSFSTGFGGNTIY
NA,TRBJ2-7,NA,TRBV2,ASSVYLGHEQY
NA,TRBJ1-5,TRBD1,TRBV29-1,SVAGQPNQPQH
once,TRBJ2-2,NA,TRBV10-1,ASSDPGNTGELF
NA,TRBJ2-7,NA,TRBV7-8,ASSPPSGSLRYEQY
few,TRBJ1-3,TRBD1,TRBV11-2,ASSSRGQGASGNTIY
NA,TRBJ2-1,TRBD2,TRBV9,ASSVGPTKLAGKRNEQF
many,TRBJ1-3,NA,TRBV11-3,ASSSGSTSGNTIY
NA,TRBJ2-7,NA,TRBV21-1,ASSTRADQGYEQY
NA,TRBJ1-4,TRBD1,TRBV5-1,ASSQRTGDNEKLF
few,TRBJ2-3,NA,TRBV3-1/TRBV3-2,ASSHRVSTDTQY
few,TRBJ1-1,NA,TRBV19,ASKGHQGNTEAF
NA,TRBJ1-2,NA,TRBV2,ASVAGGYT
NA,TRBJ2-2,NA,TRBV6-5,ASTVHTEIPGELF
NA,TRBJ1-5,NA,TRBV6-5,ASLEGGNQPQH
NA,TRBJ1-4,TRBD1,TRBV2,ASSDRGQPNEKLF
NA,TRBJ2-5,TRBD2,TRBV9,ASSAEAGLAGETQY
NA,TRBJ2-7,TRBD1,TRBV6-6,ASSYRDRGYEQY
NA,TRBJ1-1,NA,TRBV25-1,ASSSFGQNTEAF
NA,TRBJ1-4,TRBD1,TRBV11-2,ASSSALDRGREKLF
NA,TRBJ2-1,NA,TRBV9,ASGLMIVSSYNEQF
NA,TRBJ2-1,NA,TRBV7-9,ASSRLRVGSSYNEQF
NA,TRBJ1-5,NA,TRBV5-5,ASSSGTLNQPQH
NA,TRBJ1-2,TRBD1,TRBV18,ASSPGTDGYT
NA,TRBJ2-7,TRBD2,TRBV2,ASRGTSAPSYEQY
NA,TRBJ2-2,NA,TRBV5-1,ASSMGRSGWNTGELF
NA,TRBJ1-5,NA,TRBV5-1,ASSLGNTNGMNQPQH
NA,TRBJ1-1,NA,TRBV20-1,SAARGLDAF
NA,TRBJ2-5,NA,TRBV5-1,ASSPGQFSGVQETQY
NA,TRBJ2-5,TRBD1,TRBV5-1,ASSPPLTGEETQY
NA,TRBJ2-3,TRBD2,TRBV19,ASSTTPRTSGGTDTQY
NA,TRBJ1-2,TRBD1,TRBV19,ASSAPGQSNYGYT
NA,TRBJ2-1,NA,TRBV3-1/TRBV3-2,ASSQDTGSLYNEQF
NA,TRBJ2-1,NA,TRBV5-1,ASSGGNLLGSYNEQF
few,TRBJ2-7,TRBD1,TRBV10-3,AISGTGGPYEQY
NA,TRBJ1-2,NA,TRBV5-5,ASSFKSPPTNGYT
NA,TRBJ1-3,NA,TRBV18,ASSPTQGKAGNTIY
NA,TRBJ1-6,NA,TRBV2,ASSLWGSSYNSPLH
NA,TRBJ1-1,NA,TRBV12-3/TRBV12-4,ASSLKPRGAF
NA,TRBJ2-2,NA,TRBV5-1,ASSQTAANTGELF